This T cell receptor beta chain comes out of a study of cytomegalovirus exposure and HLA in healthy donors. Broader study findings: The study dropped some indistinguishable V segments, TRBV6-2 and TRBV6-3 among them. In a later analysis, most CMV-associated TCR beta chains appeared HLA-restricted. The authors judged a highly shared variant cluster likely a sequencing artifact.

The PCR was carried out with 60 Vbeta primers and 13 Jbeta primers. The method was immunoSEQ multiplex PCR; TCRdb's version includes in-frame clones alone and lacks a portion of them. The sample contains about 150,000 clones, roughly 70% of which appear only once. Germline V gene lookup returns CDR1 SGDLS and CDR2 YYNGEE. With 3 bases removed from V and 9 bases from J, the gap between germline ends came to 13 bases. The CDR3 length is 13 residues. With respect to this clone: Its matching antigen is unknown.

The donors (healthy individuals) were bone marrow donors. The source is a man aged 30 to 45 in good health and CMV-seronegative. Sequenced material: PBMCs. This chain connects TRBV9 to TRBJ2-1; tentatively, D is TRBD1 (6 bases). CDR3 protein: CASSGETGGEQFF. The CDR3 coding sequence is TGTGCCAGCAGCGGCGAGACAGGTGGTGAGCAGTTCTTC. The full variable domain, rest sourced from reference TRBV9 and TRBJ2-1, is DSGVTQTPKHLITATGQRVTLRCSPRSGDLSVYWYQQSLDQGLQFLIQYYNGEERAKGNILERFSAQQFPDLHSELNLSSLELGDSALYFCASSGETGGEQFFGPGTRLTVL.